Described below is a single T cell receptor (beta chain) sequence and its context. The data were taken from a study of T-cell reconstitution after alpha-beta-depleted transplantation in children. Unique molecular identifiers tagged the TCRbeta library. TCRdb re-called the PCR reads with MiXCR, one entry per CDR3 protein. Among about 460,000 distinct CDR3 sequences listed, 9.5% to 12% were seen once. The CDR3 spans 12 residues. Germline V lookup: CDR1 SGDLS, CDR2 YYNGEE. Trimming left V 10 bases short and J 0 bases short, with 10 bases between. The rearrangement links TRBV9 to TRBJ2-5; D might be TRBD2 (7 bases). The TCR comes from a female patient aged 2-10 years who had a stem cell transplant for aplastic anemia, so the T cells may come from the graft donor. The material was PBMCs, mostly from graft donor cells, obtained 180 days after TCRalphabeta/CD19-depleted stem cell transplant. This CDR3 is CAGRGYQETQYF. CDR3 bases: TGTGCCGGGAGGGGGTACCAAGAGACCCAGTACTTC. Variable domain in full (rest from reference TRBV9 and TRBJ2-5): DSGVTQTPKHLITATGQRVTLRCSPRSGDLSVYWYQQSLDQGLQFLIQYYNGEERAKGNILERFSAQQFPDLHSELNLSSLELGDSALYFCAGRGYQETQYFGPGTRLLVL.